This T cell receptor (beta chain) was recovered during a study of blood T cell repertoires in COVID-19. Study at large: Sources were T cells, B-cell-depleted T cells, or PBMCs; the material itself was cDNA or gDNA.

Here immunoSEQ multiplex PCR was the method, and the copy in TCRdb shows in-frame clones only, minus some. The data contain fewer than 400,000 clones, around 90% of them seen just once; the ten biggest clones take up under 3%. CDR1 and CDR2 from the germline V gene are MNHEY and SMNVEV (reference sequence). V lost 6 bases to trimming and J lost 6 bases; unmatched junction nucleotides: 15. The CDR3 has 16 residues. The chain is built from TRBV27 and TRBJ2-3, with 7 bases that match TRBD1. Sequencing was performed on peripheral blood. The TCR sequence derives from a human donor in a cohort sampled during active COVID-19. This CDR3 reads CASRSLDRANGDTQYF. The CDR3 DNA sequence: TGTGCCAGCAGATCACTCGACAGGGCGAATGGGGATACGCAGTATTTT.